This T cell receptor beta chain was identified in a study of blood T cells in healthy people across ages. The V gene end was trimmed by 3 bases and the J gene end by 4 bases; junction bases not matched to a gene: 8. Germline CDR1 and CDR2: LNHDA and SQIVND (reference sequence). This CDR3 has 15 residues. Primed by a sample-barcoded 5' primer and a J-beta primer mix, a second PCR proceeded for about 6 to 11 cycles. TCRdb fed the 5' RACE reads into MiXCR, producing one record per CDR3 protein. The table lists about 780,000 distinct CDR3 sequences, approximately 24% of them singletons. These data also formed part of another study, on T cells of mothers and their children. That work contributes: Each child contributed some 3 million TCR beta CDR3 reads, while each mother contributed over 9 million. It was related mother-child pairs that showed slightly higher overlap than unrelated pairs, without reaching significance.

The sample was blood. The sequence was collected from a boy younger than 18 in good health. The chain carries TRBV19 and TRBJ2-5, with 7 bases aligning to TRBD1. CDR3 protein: CASSIHRGSAETQYF. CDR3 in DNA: TGTGCCAGTAGTATCCACAGGGGTTCGGCAGAGACCCAGTACTTC.